What follows is one T cell receptor (beta chain) and its context. The sample originates from a study of blood T cell repertoires in COVID-19. Turning to the study itself: PBMCs, B-cell-depleted T cells, or T cells were the source of the cDNA or gDNA that made up the material.

Under the authors' procedure: Estimated nucleated cell counts came from reference gene primer amplification. Produced via immunoSEQ multiplex PCR; TCRdb's table is partial and in-frame only. V and J calls and clone size follow that table, whereas D and trimming were derived from the DNA. Of roughly 250,000 clones in the sample, about 76% are singletons; the top ten hold around 2.9%. V was trimmed by 6 bases and J by 7 bases, leaving 13 bases between them. The germline CDR1 and CDR2 sequences are SEHNR and FQNEAQ (reference sequence). The CDR3 totals 14 residues. The receptor was derived from a woman aged 60-75 years with active or convalescent COVID-19. The sample consisted of peripheral blood. The J gene is TRBJ1-6, the V gene TRBV7-9; TRBD1 is a possible D gene (6 bases). The CDR3 sequence: CASRPDRSNSPLHF. CDR3 nucleotide sequence: TGTGCCAGCAGGCCGGACAGATCCAATTCACCCCTCCACTTT.